The sample holds a few counts of the clone carrying this TCR beta chain. Its antigen is not known. Isolated RNA was reverse transcribed in full, so expressed TCRB transcripts were sequenced. Assay used: immunoSEQ multiplex PCR; TCRdb lists only in-frame clones, some missing. The table has 500,000 to 650,000 clones, roughly 12% seen once. The CDR3 is made up of 12 amino acids. V was shortened by 4 bases and J by 5 bases, with 8 bases between the two germline ends. CDR1 and CDR2 (germline): SGHDN, FVKESK. This sample stems from a study of beta chain features in type 1 diabetes. Study at large: Healthy donors, compared against patients, showed similar age, gender and cell yields.

Study-level results: Although PCR might favor shorter templates, it would do so equally in patients and controls. Moderate but significant shortening of TCRB CDR3s was recorded in all four CD4+ subsets from Type 1 diabetes patients.

Stem cell-like memory, regulatory, central memory and naive CD4+ cells were sorted via CD45RO/CCR7/CD25/CD127/CD95/CD27. The clonotype originates from a man aged 25-45 years with type 1 diabetes. The gene calls are TRBV14 and TRBJ2-5; D is uncertain. The sequenced sample consisted of naive CD4+ T cells from blood. In DNA form, the CDR3 reads TGTGCCAGCAGCCCCCGGGTTGAGACCCAGTACTTC. Translation: CASSPRVETQYF.